The rows below give T cell receptor beta chains drawn from one sample of a study of T cell responses to AZD1222 COVID-19 vaccine. Produced via immunoSEQ multiplex PCR; TCRdb's table is partial and in-frame only. The data hold about 100,000 clones, with 90% observed a single time. The material was peripheral blood, obtained on day 0 of AZD1222 vaccination. These receptors all come from an adult in good health. Each CDR3 is given with its conserved first and last residue. The order of the fields is D gene, J gene, clone size, V gene, CDR3 DNA, CDR3 protein. D genes are given only for firm matches. Some rows mark clone size as missing; the rest say once, few, many or name a class of expanded clone.

d_call: .; j_call: TRBJ1-3; clone_size: once; v_call: TRBV11-2; cdr3_nt: TGTGCCACCGGGGACATCCTGATCTCTGGAAACACCATATATTTT; cdr3_aa: CATGDILISGNTIYF
d_call: .; j_call: TRBJ1-5; clone_size: few; v_call: TRBV12-3/TRBV12-4; cdr3_nt: TGTGCCAGCAGTTTAAGCGGAGGCCAGCCCCAGCATTTT; cdr3_aa: CASSLSGGQPQHF
d_call: TRBD1; j_call: TRBJ1-1; clone_size: .; v_call: TRBV29-1; cdr3_nt: TGCAGCCTCCTGGGACAGGACGACGAGAGGGCTTTCTTT; cdr3_aa: CSLLGQDDERAFF
d_call: .; j_call: TRBJ1-4; clone_size: .; v_call: TRBV2; cdr3_nt: TGTGCCAGCAGAGCCGTTGGCGGGGAGGATGAAAAACTGTTTTTT; cdr3_aa: CASRAVGGEDEKLFF
d_call: .; j_call: TRBJ2-7; clone_size: .; v_call: TRBV7-9; cdr3_nt: TGTGCCAGCAGCTTAGGTGGGGGGCGCATAACCTACGAGCAGTACTTC; cdr3_aa: CASSLGGGRITYEQYF
d_call: .; j_call: TRBJ1-5; clone_size: few; v_call: TRBV18; cdr3_nt: TGTGCCAGCTCCCGGGACGCGGGCAATCAGCCCCAGCATTTT; cdr3_aa: CASSRDAGNQPQHF
d_call: .; j_call: TRBJ1-5; clone_size: .; v_call: TRBV4-1; cdr3_nt: TGCGCCAGCAGCCAACACCCAGAAGAATATCAGCCCCAGCATTTT; cdr3_aa: CASSQHPEEYQPQHF
d_call: .; j_call: TRBJ1-4; clone_size: .; v_call: TRBV7-6; cdr3_nt: TGTGCCAGCGCAACGGGACAAAGGGACTTTGCAACTAATGAAAAACTGTTTTTT; cdr3_aa: CASATGQRDFATNEKLFF
d_call: .; j_call: TRBJ1-1; clone_size: few; v_call: TRBV9; cdr3_nt: TGTGCCAGCAGCGTAGGTCAAGGCACTGAAGCTTTCTTT; cdr3_aa: CASSVGQGTEAFF
d_call: .; j_call: TRBJ2-5; clone_size: .; v_call: TRBV18; cdr3_nt: TGTGCCAGCTCACCCTGGGCCAGGACCCAGTACTTC; cdr3_aa: CASSPWARTQYF
d_call: .; j_call: TRBJ2-5; clone_size: .; v_call: TRBV28; cdr3_nt: TGTGCCAGCAGTTTAGAGACCCAGTACTTC; cdr3_aa: CASSLETQYF